This T cell receptor (beta chain) is drawn from a study of regulatory T cells in long-lasting Graves disease. Stated time point: newly diagnosed GD, antithyroid drugs for less than 3 months. From PBMCs, RNA was extracted and then used to make the TCR library. iRepertoire HTBI primers and Arm-PCR of CDR3 regions built TCR beta libraries. MiXCR was run by TCRdb on the multiplex PCR reads, yielding one entry per CDR3 protein. The repertoire holds under 500,000 distinct CDR3 sequences, with over 15% as singletons. With 4 bases clipped from V and 4 bases from J, the junction kept 5 bases outside the gene matches. The CDR3 loop spans 16 amino acids. The germline V gene encodes CDR1 MNHEY and CDR2 SMNVEV (reference sequence). These data also formed part of another study, on T cells in Graves' hyperthyroidism and ophthalmopathy.

The sample consisted of peripheral blood mononuclear cells (PBMCs), taken at new diagnosis, from a patient treated with antithyroid drugs. The clonotype originates from a woman aged 30 to 39 with Graves disease. V gene TRBV27 combines with J gene TRBJ2-7; TRBD2 aligns across 15 bases. CDR3 nucleotides: TGTGCCAGCAGTTCGCCCGGGACTAGCGGGAGGTACGAGCAGTACTTC. It is translated as CASSSPGTSGRYEQYF.